The clone carrying this T cell receptor beta chain turned up a few times. No antigen is known for it. The data are from a study of post-analysis software for immune sequencing data. Study in general: Recorded disease courses covered relapsing-remitting, secondary progressive and progressive-relapsing multiple sclerosis. Some patients had no subtype annotation.

Each TCR beta cDNA library carried unique molecular identifiers. Using its own MiXCR run on the PCR reads, TCRdb lists one record per CDR3 protein. The repertoire consists of around 180,000 distinct CDR3 sequences, with 30% occurring once and the leading ten covering 1.5%. Study findings and constraints: Diversity measured as normalized Chao1 was significantly lower in multiple sclerosis patients than in controls. Strong co-clustering by F measure was evident for samples that had been prepared in the same batch. Five or six TRBV segments were more frequent in patients than controls; TRBV5-6, TRBV5-1 and TRBV20-1 belonged to this group.

The CDR3 is 15 amino acids. Trimming left V 4 bases short and J 4 bases short, with 17 bases between. Germline loops: CDR1 SGHRS, CDR2 YFSETQ. The J gene is TRBJ1-1, the V gene TRBV5-1; weak D call: TRBD1 (6 bases). The TCR sequence derives from a girl aged 10 to 17 with multiple sclerosis. Specimen: blood. For the CDR3, the DNA is TGCGCCAGCAGCCTTGGGGCAGGGGAAGTCACTGAAGCTTTCTTT. Translation gives CASSLGAGEVTEAFF.